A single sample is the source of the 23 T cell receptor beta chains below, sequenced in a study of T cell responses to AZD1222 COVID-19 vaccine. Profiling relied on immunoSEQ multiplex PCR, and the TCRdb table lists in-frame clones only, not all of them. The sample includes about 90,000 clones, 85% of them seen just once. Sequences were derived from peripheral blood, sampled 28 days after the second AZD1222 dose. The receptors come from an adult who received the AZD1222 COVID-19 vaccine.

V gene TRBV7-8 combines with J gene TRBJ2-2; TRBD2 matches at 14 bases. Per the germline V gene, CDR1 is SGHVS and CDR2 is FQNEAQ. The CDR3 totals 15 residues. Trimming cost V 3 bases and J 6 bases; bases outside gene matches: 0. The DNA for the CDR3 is TGTGCCAGCAGCTTGACTAGCGGGGGGGCCGGGGAGCTGTTTTTT. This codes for CASSLTSGGAGELFF.

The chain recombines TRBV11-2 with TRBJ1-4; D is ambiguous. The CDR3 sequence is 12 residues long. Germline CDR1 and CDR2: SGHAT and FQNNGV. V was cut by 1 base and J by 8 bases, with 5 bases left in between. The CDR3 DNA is TGTGCCAGCAGCTTAGTGGGGGAAAAACTGTTTTTT. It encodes CASSLVGEKLFF.

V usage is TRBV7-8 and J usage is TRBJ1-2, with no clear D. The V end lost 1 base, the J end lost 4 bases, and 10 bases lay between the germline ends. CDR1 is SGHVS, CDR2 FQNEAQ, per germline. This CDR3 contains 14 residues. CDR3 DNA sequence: TGTGCCAGCAGCTTAGTTCCAGGCGGCTATGGCTACACCTTC. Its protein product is CASSLVPGGYGYTF.

The CDR3 sequence: CSASLSPVGLIDSPLHF. CDR3 in DNA: TGCAGTGCTAGTTTAAGTCCGGTCGGACTCATCGATTCACCCCTCCACTTT. The chain has TRBV20-1 and TRBJ1-6; D uncertain. There are 17 residues in the CDR3. In germline, CDR1 is DFQATT, CDR2 SNEGSKA (reference sequence). The V and J ends lost 3 bases and 8 bases respectively, with 23 bases between them.

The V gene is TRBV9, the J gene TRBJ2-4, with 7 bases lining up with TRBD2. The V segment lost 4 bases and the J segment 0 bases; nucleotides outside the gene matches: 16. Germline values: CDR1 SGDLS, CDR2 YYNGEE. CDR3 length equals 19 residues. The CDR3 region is CASSPQRGLLDLAKNIQYF. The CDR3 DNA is TGTGCCAGCAGCCCCCAGAGGGGACTACTGGACCTAGCCAAAAACATTCAGTACTTC.

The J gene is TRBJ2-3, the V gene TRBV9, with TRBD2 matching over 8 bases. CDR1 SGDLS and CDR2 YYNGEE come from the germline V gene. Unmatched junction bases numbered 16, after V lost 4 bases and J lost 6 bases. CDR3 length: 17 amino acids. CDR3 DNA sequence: TGTGCCAGCAGCCTTGGGCTAGCGGGCCTGCAGTTGGATACGCAGTATTTT. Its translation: CASSLGLAGLQLDTQYF.

The CDR3 DNA reads as TGTGCCAGCAGTGACAGGGGGCATGGCGATACGCAGTATTTT. Encoded protein: CASSDRGHGDTQYF. The chain carries TRBV7-2 and TRBJ2-3, with TRBD1 matching over 10 bases. Germline CDR1 SGHTA, CDR2 FQGNSA. The CDR3 contains 14 residues. V dropped 6 bases and J dropped 6; count of bases not matched to a gene: 6.

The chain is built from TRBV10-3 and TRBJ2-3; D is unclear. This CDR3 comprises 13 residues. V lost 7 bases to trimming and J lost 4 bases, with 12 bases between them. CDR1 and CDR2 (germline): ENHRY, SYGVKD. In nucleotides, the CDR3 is TGTGCCATCAATAGGGTAGCCGCAGATACGCAGTATTTT. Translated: CAINRVAADTQYF.

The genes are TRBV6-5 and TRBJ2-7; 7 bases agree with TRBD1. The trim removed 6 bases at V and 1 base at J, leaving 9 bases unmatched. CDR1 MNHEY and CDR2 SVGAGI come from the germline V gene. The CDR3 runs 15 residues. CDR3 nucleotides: TGTGCCAGCAGAGGGGGCGGAGGCCATTCCTACGAGCAGTACTTC. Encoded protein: CASRGGGGHSYEQYF.

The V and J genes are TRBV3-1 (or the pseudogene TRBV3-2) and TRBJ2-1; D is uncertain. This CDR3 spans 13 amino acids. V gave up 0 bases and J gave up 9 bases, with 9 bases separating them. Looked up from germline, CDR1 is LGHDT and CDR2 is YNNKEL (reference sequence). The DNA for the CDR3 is TGTGCCAGCAGCCAAGATAACAAGGGTGAGCAGTTCTTC. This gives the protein CASSQDNKGEQFF.

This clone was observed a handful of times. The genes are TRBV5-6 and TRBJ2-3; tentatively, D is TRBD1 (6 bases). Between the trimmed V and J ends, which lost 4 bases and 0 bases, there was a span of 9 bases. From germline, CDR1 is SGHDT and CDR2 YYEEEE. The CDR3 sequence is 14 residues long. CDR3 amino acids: CASSGTGSTDTQYF. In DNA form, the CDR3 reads TGTGCCAGCAGCGGAACAGGGAGCACAGATACGCAGTATTTT.

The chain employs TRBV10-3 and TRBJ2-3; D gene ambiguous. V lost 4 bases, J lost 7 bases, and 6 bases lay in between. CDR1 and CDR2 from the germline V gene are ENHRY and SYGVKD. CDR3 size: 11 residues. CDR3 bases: TGTGCCATCAGTGCCGACAATACGCAGTATTTT. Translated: CAISADNTQYF.

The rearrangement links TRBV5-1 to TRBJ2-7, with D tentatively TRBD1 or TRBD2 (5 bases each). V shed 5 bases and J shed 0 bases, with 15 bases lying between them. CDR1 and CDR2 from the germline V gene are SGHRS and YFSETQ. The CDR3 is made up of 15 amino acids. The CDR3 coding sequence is TGCGCCAGCAGGGGGTCCCGGGGCTACTCCTACGAGCAGTACTTC. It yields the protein CASRGSRGYSYEQYF.

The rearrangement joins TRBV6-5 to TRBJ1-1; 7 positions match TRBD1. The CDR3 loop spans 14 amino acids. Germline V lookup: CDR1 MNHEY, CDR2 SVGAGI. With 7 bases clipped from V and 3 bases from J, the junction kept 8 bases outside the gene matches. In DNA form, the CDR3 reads TGTGCCAGCATGTTGACAGGGTCGGACACTGAAGCTTTCTTT. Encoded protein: CASMLTGSDTEAFF.

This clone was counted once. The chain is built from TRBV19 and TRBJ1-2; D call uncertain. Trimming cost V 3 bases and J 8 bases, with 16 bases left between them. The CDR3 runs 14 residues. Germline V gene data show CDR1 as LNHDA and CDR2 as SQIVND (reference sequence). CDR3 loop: CASSMMGGIKGYTF. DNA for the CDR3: TGTGCCAGTAGTATGATGGGCGGAATTAAGGGCTACACCTTC.

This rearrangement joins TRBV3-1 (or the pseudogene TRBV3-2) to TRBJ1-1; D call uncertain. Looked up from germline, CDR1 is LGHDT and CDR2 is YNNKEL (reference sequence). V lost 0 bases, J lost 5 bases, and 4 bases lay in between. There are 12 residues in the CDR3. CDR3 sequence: CASSQEYTEAFF. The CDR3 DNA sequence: TGTGCCAGCAGCCAAGAGTATACTGAAGCTTTCTTT.

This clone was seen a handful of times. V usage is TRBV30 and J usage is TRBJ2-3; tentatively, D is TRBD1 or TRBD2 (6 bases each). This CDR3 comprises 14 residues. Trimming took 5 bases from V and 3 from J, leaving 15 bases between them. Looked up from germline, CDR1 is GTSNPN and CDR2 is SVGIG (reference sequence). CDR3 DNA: TGTGCCTGGGGCGAGGGGGGTGGGACAGATACGCAGTATTTT. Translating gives CAWGEGGGTDTQYF.

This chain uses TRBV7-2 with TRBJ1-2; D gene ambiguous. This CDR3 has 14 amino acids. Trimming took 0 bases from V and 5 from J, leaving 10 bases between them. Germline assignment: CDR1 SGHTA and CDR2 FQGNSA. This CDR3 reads CASSLADSLYGYTF. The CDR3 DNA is TGTGCCAGCAGCTTAGCGGATAGTCTTTATGGCTACACCTTC.

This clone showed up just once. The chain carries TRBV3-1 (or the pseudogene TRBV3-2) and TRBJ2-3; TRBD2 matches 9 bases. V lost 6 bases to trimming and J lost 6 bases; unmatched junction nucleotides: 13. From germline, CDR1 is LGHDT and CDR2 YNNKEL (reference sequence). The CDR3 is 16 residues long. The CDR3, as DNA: TGTGCCAGCAGTAACACCGGGACTAGCTTAAAGGATACGCAGTATTTT. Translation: CASSNTGTSLKDTQYF.

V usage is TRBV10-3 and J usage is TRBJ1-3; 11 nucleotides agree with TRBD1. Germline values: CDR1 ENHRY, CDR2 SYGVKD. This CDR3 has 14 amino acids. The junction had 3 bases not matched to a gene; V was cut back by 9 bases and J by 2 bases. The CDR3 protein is CAIGQGAAGNTIYF. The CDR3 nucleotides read TGTGCCATAGGACAGGGGGCGGCTGGAAACACCATATATTTT.

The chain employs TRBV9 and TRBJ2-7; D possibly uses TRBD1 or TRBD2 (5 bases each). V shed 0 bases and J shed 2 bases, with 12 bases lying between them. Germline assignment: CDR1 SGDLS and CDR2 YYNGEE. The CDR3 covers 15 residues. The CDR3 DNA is TGTGCCAGCAGCGTAGCTGTCCGGGGCCCCTACGAGCAGTACTTC. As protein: CASSVAVRGPYEQYF.

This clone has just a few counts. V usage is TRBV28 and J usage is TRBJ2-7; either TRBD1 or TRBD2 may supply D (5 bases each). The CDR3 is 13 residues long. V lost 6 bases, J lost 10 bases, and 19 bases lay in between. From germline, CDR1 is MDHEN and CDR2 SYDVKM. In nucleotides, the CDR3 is TGTGCCAGCAGCCCCGGGGCGTTGAGCTTACAGTACTTC. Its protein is CASSPGALSLQYF.

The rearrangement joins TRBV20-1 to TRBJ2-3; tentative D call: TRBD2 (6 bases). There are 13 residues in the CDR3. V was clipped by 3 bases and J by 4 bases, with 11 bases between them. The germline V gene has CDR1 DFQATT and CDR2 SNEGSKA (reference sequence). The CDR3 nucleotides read TGCAGTGCTAGTGGCGGGGTCGCAGATACGCAGTATTTT. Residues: CSASGGVADTQYF.